Given below is one T cell receptor beta chain in context. The source of the sample is a study of technical replicates of blood from a handful of donors. TCRdb keeps only in-frame clones here, not all; method: immunoSEQ multiplex PCR. Of 84,000 or so clones detected, 90% to 95% appear once; the ten largest clones hold roughly 0.25%. There are 17 residues in the CDR3. The J gene is TRBJ2-7, the V gene TRBV21-1; the listed D gene, TRBD2, was not tested against the DNA. TRBV21-1 is a pseudogene locus. Sequenced material: T cells isolated from PBMCs. The sequence derives from a human donor in good health. The CDR3 DNA is TGTGCCAGCAGCAAAGTGGCCGGTAGCCCGAGCTCCTACGAGCAGTACTTC. It translates to CASSKVAGSPSSYEQYF.